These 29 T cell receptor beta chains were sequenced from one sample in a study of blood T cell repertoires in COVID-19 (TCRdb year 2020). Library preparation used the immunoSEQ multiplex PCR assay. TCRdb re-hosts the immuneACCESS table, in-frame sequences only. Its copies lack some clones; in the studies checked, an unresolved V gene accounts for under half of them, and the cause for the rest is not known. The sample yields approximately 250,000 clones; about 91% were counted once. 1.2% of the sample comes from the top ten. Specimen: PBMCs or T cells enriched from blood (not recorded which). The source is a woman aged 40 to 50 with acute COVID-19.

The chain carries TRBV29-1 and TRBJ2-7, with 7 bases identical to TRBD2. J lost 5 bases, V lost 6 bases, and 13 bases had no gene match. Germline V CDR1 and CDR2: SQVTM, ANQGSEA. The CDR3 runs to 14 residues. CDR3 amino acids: CSVGAGTIHNEQYF. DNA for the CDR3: TGCAGCGTAGGTGCCGGGACTATACACAACGAGCAGTACTTC.

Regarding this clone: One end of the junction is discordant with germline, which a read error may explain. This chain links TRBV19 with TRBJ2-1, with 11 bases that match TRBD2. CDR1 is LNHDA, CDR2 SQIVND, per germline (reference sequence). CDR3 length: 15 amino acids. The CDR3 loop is CASSALAGGADERFF. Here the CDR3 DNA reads TGTGCCAGTAGTGCGCTAGCGGGAGGCGCCGATGAGCGGTTCTTC.

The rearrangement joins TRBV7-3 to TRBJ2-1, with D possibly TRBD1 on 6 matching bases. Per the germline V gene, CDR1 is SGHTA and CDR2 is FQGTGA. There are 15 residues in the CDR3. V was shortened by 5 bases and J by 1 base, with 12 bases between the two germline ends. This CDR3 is CASSTQRGSYNEQFF. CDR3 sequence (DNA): TGTGCCAGCAGCACCCAAAGGGGGTCCTACAATGAGCAGTTCTTC.

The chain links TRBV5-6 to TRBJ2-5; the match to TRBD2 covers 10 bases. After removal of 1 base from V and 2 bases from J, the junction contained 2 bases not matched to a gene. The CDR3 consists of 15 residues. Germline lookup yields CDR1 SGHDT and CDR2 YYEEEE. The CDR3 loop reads CASSLPGLAQETQYF. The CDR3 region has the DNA TGTGCCAGCAGCTTGCCGGGACTAGCGCAAGAGACCCAGTACTTC.

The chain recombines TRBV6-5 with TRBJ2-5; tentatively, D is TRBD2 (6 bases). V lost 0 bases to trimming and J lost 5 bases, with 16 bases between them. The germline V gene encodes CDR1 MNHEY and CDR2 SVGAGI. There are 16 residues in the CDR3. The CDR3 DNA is TGTGCCAGCAGTTACTCGCTAGCGCGATGGGGGGAGACCCAGTACTTC. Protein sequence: CASSYSLARWGETQYF.

The CDR3 region is CASSRPSGTDSGNTIYF. The CDR3 DNA follows: TGTGCCAGCAGCCGACCTAGCGGGACCGACTCTGGAAACACCATATATTTT. The rearrangement joins TRBV7-9 to TRBJ1-3; D possibly corresponds to TRBD1 (5 bases). Germline CDR1 and CDR2: SEHNR and FQNEAQ (reference sequence). The CDR3 contains 17 residues. V was shortened by 5 bases and J by 0 bases, with 17 bases between the two germline ends.

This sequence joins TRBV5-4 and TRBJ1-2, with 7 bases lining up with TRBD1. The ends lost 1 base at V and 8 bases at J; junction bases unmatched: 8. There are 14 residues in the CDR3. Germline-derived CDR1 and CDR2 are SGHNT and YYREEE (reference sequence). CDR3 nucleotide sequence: TGTGCCAGCAGCTTGTCGACAGGGTCGCGGGGCTACACCTTC. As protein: CASSLSTGSRGYTF. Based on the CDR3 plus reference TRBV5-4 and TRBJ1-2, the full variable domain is ETGVTQSPTHLIKTRGQQVTLRCSSQSGHNTVSWYQQALGQGPQFIFQYYREEENGRGNFPPRFSGLQFPNYSSELNVNALELDDSALYLCASSLSTGSRGYTFGSGTRLTVV.

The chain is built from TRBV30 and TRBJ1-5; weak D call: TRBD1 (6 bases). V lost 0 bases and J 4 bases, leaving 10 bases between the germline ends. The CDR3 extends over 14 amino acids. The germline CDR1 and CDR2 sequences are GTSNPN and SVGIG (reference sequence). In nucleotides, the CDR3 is TGTGCCTGGAGTGTACTAGGGGGAAATCAGCCCCAGCATTTT. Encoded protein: CAWSVLGGNQPQHF.

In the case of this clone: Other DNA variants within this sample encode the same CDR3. CDR3 in amino acids: CASSPPGRNTEAFF. DNA for the CDR3: TGTGCCAGCTCACCACCAGGGAGGAACACTGAAGCTTTCTTT. The V call is TRBV18, the J call TRBJ1-1, with D hard to call. Trimming took 0 bases from V and 1 from J, leaving 6 bases between them. Germline lookup yields CDR1 KGHSH and CDR2 LQKENI. The CDR3 contains 14 residues. The entire variable domain, with the rest obtained from reference TRBV18 and TRBJ1-1, is as follows: NAGVMQNPRHLVRRRGQEARLRCSPMKGHSHVYWYRQLPEEGLKFMVYLQKENIIDESGMPKERFSAEFPKEGPSILRIQQVVRGDSAAYFCASSPPGRNTEAFFGQGTRLTVV.

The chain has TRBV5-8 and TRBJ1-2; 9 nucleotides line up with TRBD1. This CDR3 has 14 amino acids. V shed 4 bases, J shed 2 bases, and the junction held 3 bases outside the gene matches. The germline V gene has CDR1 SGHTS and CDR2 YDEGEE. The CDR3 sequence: CASSNGQGNYGYTF. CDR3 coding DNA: TGTGCCAGCAGCAATGGACAGGGGAACTATGGCTACACCTTC. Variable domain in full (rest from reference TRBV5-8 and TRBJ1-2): EAGVTQSPTHLIKTRGQQATLRCSPISGHTSVYWYQQALGLGLQFLLWYDEGEERNRGNFPPRFSGRQFPNYSSELNVNALELEDSALYLCASSNGQGNYGYTFGSGTRLTVV.

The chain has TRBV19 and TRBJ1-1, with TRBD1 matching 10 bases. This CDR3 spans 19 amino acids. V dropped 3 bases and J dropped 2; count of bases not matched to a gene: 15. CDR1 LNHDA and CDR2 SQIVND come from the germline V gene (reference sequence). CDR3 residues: CASSIRAPGQGTSNTEAFF. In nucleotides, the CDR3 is TGTGCCAGTAGTATTAGAGCTCCGGGACAGGGGACCTCAAACACTGAAGCTTTCTTT.

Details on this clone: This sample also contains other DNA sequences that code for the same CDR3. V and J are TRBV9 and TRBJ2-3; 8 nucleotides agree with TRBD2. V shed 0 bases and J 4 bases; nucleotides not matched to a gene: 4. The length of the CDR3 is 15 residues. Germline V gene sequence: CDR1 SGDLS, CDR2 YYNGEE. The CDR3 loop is CASSVGAGGPDTQYF. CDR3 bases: TGTGCCAGCAGCGTAGGGGCGGGAGGACCAGATACGCAGTATTTT.

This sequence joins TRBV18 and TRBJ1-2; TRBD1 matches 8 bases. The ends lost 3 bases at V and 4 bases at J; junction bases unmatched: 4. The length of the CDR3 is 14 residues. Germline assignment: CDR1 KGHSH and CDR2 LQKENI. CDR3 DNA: TGTGCCAGCTCACCGGACAGGGAGAGCTATGGCTACACCTTC. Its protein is CASSPDRESYGYTF.

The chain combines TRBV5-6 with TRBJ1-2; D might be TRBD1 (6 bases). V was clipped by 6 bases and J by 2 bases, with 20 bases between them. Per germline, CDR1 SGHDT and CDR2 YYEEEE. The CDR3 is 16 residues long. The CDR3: CASTHRLGGGNYGYTF. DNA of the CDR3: TGTGCCAGCACCCACCGCTTAGGGGGGGGGAACTATGGCTACACCTTC.

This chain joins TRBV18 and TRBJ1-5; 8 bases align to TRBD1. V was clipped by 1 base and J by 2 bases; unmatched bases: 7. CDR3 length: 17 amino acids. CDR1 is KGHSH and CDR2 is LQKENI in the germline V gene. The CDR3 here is CASSPRTGIDGNQPQHF. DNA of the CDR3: TGTGCCAGCTCACCACGGACAGGGATAGATGGCAATCAGCCCCAGCATTTT.

The CDR3 loop is CASSIDPGTGNTIYF. The DNA for the CDR3 is TGTGCCAGTAGTATAGATCCCGGGACTGGAAACACCATATATTTT. The chain carries TRBV19 and TRBJ1-3; D gene ambiguous. Trimming cost V 0 bases and J 2 bases, with 8 bases left between them. The CDR3 has 15 residues. The V gene's germline CDR1 is LNHDA and CDR2 SQIVND (reference sequence).

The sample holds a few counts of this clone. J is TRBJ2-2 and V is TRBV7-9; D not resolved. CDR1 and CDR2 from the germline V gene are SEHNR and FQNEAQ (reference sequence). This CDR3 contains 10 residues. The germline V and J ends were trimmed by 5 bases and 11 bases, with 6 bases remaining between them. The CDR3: CASSRYELFF. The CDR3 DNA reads TGTGCCAGCAGCCGTTATGAGCTGTTTTTT. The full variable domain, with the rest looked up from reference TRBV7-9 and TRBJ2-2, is DTGVSQNPRHKITKRGQNVTFRCDPISEHNRLYWYRQTLGQGPEFLTYFQNEAQLEKSRLLSDRFSAERPKGSFSTLEIQRTEQGDSAMYLCASSRYELFFGEGSRLTVL.

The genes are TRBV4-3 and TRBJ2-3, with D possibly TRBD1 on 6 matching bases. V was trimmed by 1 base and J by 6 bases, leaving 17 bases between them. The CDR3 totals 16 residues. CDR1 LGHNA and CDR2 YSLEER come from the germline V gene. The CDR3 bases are TGCGCCAGCAGCCAAGGAGCTAGCAGGGGCGCCGATACGCAGTATTTT. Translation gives CASSQGASRGADTQYF.

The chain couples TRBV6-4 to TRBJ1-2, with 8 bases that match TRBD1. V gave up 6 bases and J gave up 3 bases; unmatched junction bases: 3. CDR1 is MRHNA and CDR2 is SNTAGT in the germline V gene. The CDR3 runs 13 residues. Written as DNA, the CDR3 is TGTGCCAGCAGCCAGACAGGGGACTATGGCTACACCTTC. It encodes CASSQTGDYGYTF.

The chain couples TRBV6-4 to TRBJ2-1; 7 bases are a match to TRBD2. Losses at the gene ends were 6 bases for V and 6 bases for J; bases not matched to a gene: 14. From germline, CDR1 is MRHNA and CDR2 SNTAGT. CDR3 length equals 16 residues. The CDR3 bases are TGTGCCAGCAGCGAAGCGGGATGGGCTTGGGGCAATGAGCAGTTCTTC. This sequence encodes CASSEAGWAWGNEQFF.

The CDR3 here is CASSVTADYGYTF. The CDR3 DNA is TGTGCCAGCAGCGTCACAGCGGACTATGGCTACACCTTC. This sequence joins TRBV5-4 and TRBJ1-2, with D hard to call. Trimming shortened V by 4 bases and J by 3 bases, and 10 bases separated the two germline ends. From germline, CDR1 is SGHNT and CDR2 YYREEE (reference sequence). There are 13 residues in the CDR3.

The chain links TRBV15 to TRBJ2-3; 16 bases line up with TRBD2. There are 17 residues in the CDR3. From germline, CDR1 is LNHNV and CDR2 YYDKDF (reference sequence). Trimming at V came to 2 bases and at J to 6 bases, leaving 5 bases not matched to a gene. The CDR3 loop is CATSRRGLAGGADTQYF. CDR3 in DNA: TGTGCCACCAGCAGACGGGGACTAGCGGGAGGGGCCGATACGCAGTATTTT. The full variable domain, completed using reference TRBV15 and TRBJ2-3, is DAMVIQNPRYQVTQFGKPVTLSCSQTLNHNVMYWYQQKSSQAPKLLFHYYDKDFNNEADTPDNFQSRRPNTSFCFLDIRSPGLGDTAMYLCATSRRGLAGGADTQYFGPGTRLTVL.

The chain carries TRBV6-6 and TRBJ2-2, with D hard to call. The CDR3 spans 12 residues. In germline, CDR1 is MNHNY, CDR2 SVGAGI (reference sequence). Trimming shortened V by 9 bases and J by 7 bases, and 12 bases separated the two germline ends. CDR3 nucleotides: TGTGCCAGTCGGTCGGTTGACGGGGAGCTGTTTTTT. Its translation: CASRSVDGELFF.

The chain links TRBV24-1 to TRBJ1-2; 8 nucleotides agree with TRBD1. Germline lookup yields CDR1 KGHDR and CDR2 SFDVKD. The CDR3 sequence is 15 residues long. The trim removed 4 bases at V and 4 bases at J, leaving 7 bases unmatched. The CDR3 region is CATSDPGTGPYGYTF. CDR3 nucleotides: TGTGCCACCAGTGACCCTGGGACAGGCCCCTATGGCTACACCTTC.

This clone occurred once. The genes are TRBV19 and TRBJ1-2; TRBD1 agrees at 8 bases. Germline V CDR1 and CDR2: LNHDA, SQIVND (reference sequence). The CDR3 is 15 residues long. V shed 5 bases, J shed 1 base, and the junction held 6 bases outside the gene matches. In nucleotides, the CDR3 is TGTGCCAGTAGTCTCTCCGACAGGGGTAACTATGGCTACACCTTC. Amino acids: CASSLSDRGNYGYTF.

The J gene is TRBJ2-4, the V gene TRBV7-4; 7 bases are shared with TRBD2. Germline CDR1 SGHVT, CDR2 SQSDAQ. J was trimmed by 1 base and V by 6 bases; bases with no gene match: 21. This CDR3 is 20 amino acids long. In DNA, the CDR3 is TGTGCCAGCAGTTCCGGACGGGGGGAGAAAAAAAGGCGGGCCAAAAACATTCAGTACTTC. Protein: CASSSGRGEKKRRAKNIQYF.

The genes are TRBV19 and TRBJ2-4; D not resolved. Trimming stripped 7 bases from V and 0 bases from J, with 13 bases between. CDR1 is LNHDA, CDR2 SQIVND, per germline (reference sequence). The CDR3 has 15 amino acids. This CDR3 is CASTESGLAKNIQYF. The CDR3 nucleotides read TGTGCCAGTACCGAATCAGGATTAGCCAAAAACATTCAGTACTTC. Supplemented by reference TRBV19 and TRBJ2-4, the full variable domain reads DGGITQSPKYLFRKEGQNVTLSCEQNLNHDAMYWYRQDPGQGLRLIYYSQIVNDFQKGDIAEGYSVSREKKESFPLTVTSAQKNPTAFYLCASTESGLAKNIQYFGAGTRLSVL.

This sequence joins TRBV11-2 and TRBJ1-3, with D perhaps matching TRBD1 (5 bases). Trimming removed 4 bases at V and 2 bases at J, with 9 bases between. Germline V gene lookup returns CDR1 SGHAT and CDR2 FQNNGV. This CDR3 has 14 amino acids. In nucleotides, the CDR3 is TGTGCCAGCAGCTGGACAAGCCCTGGAAACACCATATATTTT. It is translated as CASSWTSPGNTIYF. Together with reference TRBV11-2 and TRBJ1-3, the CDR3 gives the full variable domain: EAGVAQSPRYKIIEKRQSVAFWCNPISGHATLYWYQQILGQGPKLLIQFQNNGVVDDSQLPKDRFSAERLKGVDSTLKIQPAKLEDSAVYLCASSWTSPGNTIYFGEGSWLTVV.

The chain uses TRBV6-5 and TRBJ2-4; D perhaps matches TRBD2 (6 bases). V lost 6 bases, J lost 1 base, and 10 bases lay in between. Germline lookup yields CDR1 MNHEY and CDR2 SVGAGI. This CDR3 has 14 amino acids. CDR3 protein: CASRDAGAKNIQYF. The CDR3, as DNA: TGTGCCAGCAGGGATGCGGGGGCCAAAAACATTCAGTACTTC.